What follows are 30 T cell receptor beta chains derived from one specimen sequenced in a study of identical twins. Each CDR3 protein gets one entry after TCRdb re-called the 5' RACE reads with MiXCR. Here the sample spans a few hundred thousand distinct CDR3 sequences, roughly 9% being singletons. Specimen: naive T cells sorted from blood. These receptor sequences come from a woman in her fifties or sixties in good health.

This chain joins TRBV5-1 and TRBJ2-5, with TRBD1 matching 8 bases. The CDR3 has 15 residues. In germline, CDR1 is SGHRS, CDR2 YFSETQ. With 1 base clipped from V and 1 base from J, the junction kept 3 bases outside the gene matches. As DNA, the CDR3 is TGCGCCAGCAGCTTGATCGGGACAGGCCAAGAGACCCAGTACTTC. Its protein product is CASSLIGTGQETQYF.

This clonotype was picked up a small number of times. The chain links TRBV20-1 to TRBJ2-5, with 7 bases identical to TRBD2. This CDR3 contains 14 residues. Per germline, CDR1 DFQATT and CDR2 SNEGSKA (reference sequence). V was clipped by 2 bases and J by 1 base; unmatched bases: 4. Here the CDR3 DNA reads TGCAGTGCTAGATGGCTAGCGGTCCAAGAGACCCAGTACTTC. It specifies CSARWLAVQETQYF.

This clonotype has only a few counts. The chain employs TRBV20-1 and TRBJ1-1; 9 positions agree with TRBD1. This CDR3 is 16 amino acids long. Germline lookup yields CDR1 DFQATT and CDR2 SNEGSKA (reference sequence). The V segment lost 3 bases and the J segment 1 base; nucleotides outside the gene matches: 9. This chain's CDR3 is CSARTGGFFGNTEAFF. The CDR3 DNA reads TGCAGTGCTAGGACAGGGGGGTTTTTTGGGAACACTGAAGCTTTCTTT.

This clonotype was seen only a few times. The rearrangement joins TRBV10-3 to TRBJ1-1; TRBD1 matches 11 bases. The V gene's germline CDR1 is ENHRY and CDR2 SYGVKD. The CDR3 covers 16 residues. V gave up 6 bases and J gave up 3 bases; unmatched junction bases: 9. CDR3 sequence: CAISEIPGQGDTEAFF. CDR3 DNA: TGTGCCATCAGCGAAATTCCGGGACAGGGGGACACTGAAGCTTTCTTT.

The CDR3 loop is CASSPRGLGQFF. The DNA of the CDR3 is TGTGCCAGCAGTCCCCGGGGCCTAGGGCAGTTCTTC. The chain has TRBV6-6 and TRBJ2-1; D may be TRBD1 or TRBD2 (5 bases each). CDR1 is MNHNY, CDR2 SVGAGI, per germline (reference sequence). There are 12 residues in the CDR3. Trimming left V 5 bases short and J 12 bases short, with 14 bases between.

This clonotype has just a few counts. CDR3 in amino acids: CASSSLPGQGVNTQYF. CDR3 nucleotide sequence: TGCGCCAGCAGCTCCTTACCGGGACAGGGTGTAAATACGCAGTATTTT. The chain has TRBV5-1 and TRBJ2-3; 9 bases fit TRBD1. Germline values: CDR1 SGHRS, CDR2 YFSETQ. The V segment lost 3 bases and the J segment 7 bases; nucleotides outside the gene matches: 12. The CDR3 has 16 amino acids. Full variable domain (outside the CDR3, taken from reference TRBV5-1 and TRBJ2-3): KAGVTQTPRYLIKTRGQQVTLSCSPISGHRSVSWYQQTPGQGLQFLFEYFSETQRNKGNFPGRFSGRQFSNSRSEMNVSTLELGDSALYLCASSSLPGQGVNTQYFGPGTRLTVL.

This chain links TRBV7-2 with TRBJ1-1, with D unresolved. Germline lookup yields CDR1 SGHTA and CDR2 FQGNSA. The length of the CDR3 is 13 residues. Between the trimmed V and J ends, which lost 1 base and 3 bases, there was a span of 6 bases. In DNA, the CDR3 is TGTGCCAGCAGCTTAGAAATGTACACTGAAGCTTTCTTT. Its translation: CASSLEMYTEAFF. The variable domain in full, with the rest retrieved from reference TRBV7-2 and TRBJ1-1, is GAGVSQSPSNKVTEKGKDVELRCDPISGHTALYWYRQSLGQGLEFLIYFQGNSAPDKSGLPSDRFSAERTGGSVSTLTIQRTQQEDSAVYLCASSLEMYTEAFFGQGTRLTVV.

This sequence joins TRBV20-1 and TRBJ2-3; D might be TRBD1 or TRBD2, each matching 5 bases. Germline V gene lookup returns CDR1 DFQATT and CDR2 SNEGSKA (reference sequence). The CDR3 loop spans 11 amino acids. CDR3 nucleotides: TGCAGCGGGAAGGGGACAGATACGCAGTATTTT. This gives the protein CSGKGTDTQYF.

This clonotype has ten or more counts. The CDR3 sequence: CASSSRDGIKTGNTIYF. In DNA, the CDR3 is TGTGCCAGCAGTTCAAGGGACGGGATCAAGACTGGAAACACCATATATTTT. The genes are TRBV12-3 or TRBV12-4 and TRBJ1-3; tentatively, D is TRBD1 (5 bases). The CDR3 length is 17 residues. V gave up 4 bases and J gave up 2 bases, with 18 bases separating them.

This clonotype has just a few counts. The chain joins TRBV27 to TRBJ2-2, with D possibly matching TRBD1 (5 bases). The CDR3 loop spans 15 amino acids. The V end lost 1 base, the J end lost 0 bases, and 6 bases lay between the germline ends. Germline V CDR1 and CDR2: MNHEY, SMNVEV (reference sequence). The CDR3 DNA is TGTGCCAGCAGTTTATGGGGCCCGAACACCGGGGAGCTGTTTTTT. Protein product: CASSLWGPNTGELFF.

This clonotype was observed a handful of times. The V gene is TRBV12-3 or TRBV12-4, the J gene TRBJ2-2; 8 bases line up with TRBD1. V lost 3 bases, J lost 0 bases, and 9 bases stayed unmatched. The CDR3 is 18 residues long. Written as DNA, the CDR3 is TGTGCCAGCAGTTTTGACAGGGGAGTAGTTGCGAACACCGGGGAGCTGTTTTTT. As protein: CASSFDRGVVANTGELFF.

This clonotype was counted ten times or more. The J gene is TRBJ2-4, the V gene TRBV29-1; D possibly corresponds to TRBD2 (6 bases). V was trimmed by 4 bases and J by 1 base, leaving 11 bases between them. CDR1 and CDR2 from the germline V gene are SQVTM and ANQGSEA. The CDR3 loop spans 14 amino acids. The CDR3 sequence is CSVVEGRAKNIQYF. The CDR3 coding sequence is TGCAGCGTTGTGGAGGGTCGGGCCAAAAACATTCAGTACTTC.

The table lists this clonotype with many counts. The V call is TRBV7-6, the J call TRBJ2-1; D remains ambiguous. Germline V gives CDR1 SGHVS, CDR2 FNYEAQ. The V and J ends lost 2 bases and 4 bases respectively, with 9 bases between them. CDR3 size: 14 residues. The CDR3 spells CASSLRTEYNEQFF. In DNA form, the CDR3 reads TGTGCCAGCAGCTTACGTACAGAATACAATGAGCAGTTCTTC.

This clonotype has ten or more counts. The rearrangement links TRBV5-1 to TRBJ1-6, with D tentatively TRBD1 (5 bases). CDR1 SGHRS and CDR2 YFSETQ come from the germline V gene. V lost 7 bases, J lost 5 bases, and 13 bases lay in between. This CDR3 is 14 amino acids long. CDR3 residues: CASGRTSNNSPLHF. The CDR3 bases are TGCGCCAGCGGCCGGACAAGCAATAATTCACCCCTCCACTTT.

This clonotype has at least ten counts. This chain connects TRBV20-1 to TRBJ2-7, with TRBD2 matching over 13 bases. Germline V lookup: CDR1 DFQATT, CDR2 SNEGSKA (reference sequence). Trimming cost V 3 bases and J 6 bases; bases outside gene matches: 8. This CDR3 contains 15 residues. The CDR3 loop is CSASVRTSGSREQYF. CDR3 DNA sequence: TGCAGTGCTAGTGTTCGGACTAGCGGGAGTCGCGAGCAGTACTTC.

This clonotype showed up many times. V is TRBV5-1 and J is TRBJ2-2, with 9 bases that match TRBD1. With V trimmed by 3 bases and J by 6 bases, 9 bases remained unmatched. Germline V CDR1 and CDR2: SGHRS, YFSETQ. The CDR3 totals 16 residues. In DNA form, the CDR3 reads TGCGCCAGCAGCTCCTCCGGGACAGGGATTTCCGGGGAGCTGTTTTTT. Protein: CASSSSGTGISGELFF.

This clonotype was counted only a few times. This chain links TRBV12-3 or TRBV12-4 with TRBJ2-5; 8 bases map to TRBD1. This CDR3 comprises 13 residues. The J segment lost 3 bases and the V segment lost 6 bases, leaving 3 bases of the junction unmatched. Here the CDR3 reads CASSPDREETQYF. DNA for the CDR3: TGTGCCAGCAGCCCGGACAGGGAAGAGACCCAGTACTTC.

J is TRBJ2-6 and V is TRBV24-1; TRBD2 might be the D (6 bases). The CDR3 extends over 16 amino acids. Per the germline V gene, CDR1 is KGHDR and CDR2 is SFDVKD. Trimming removed 3 bases from V and 0 bases from J, with 8 bases in between. The CDR3 protein is CATSDRRASGANVLTF. The CDR3 DNA reads TGTGCCACCAGTGATAGGAGGGCCTCTGGGGCCAACGTCCTGACTTTC.

This clonotype was detected a few times. The chain recombines TRBV3-1 with TRBJ1-2; tentatively, D is TRBD1 (5 bases). CDR3 size: 13 residues. The germline V and J ends were trimmed by 7 bases and 4 bases, with 13 bases remaining between them. The germline gives CDR1 LGHDT, CDR2 YNNKEL (reference sequence). The CDR3 sequence is CASKGQTSYGYTF. CDR3 bases: TGTGCCAGCAAGGGGCAAACGAGCTATGGCTACACCTTC.

The chain employs TRBV12-3 or TRBV12-4 and TRBJ2-2; D remains unclear. With 0 bases removed from V and 5 bases from J, the gap between germline ends came to 7 bases. There are 14 residues in the CDR3. In nucleotides, the CDR3 is TGTGCCAGCAGTTTAGCGCCGGAAACCGGGGAGCTGTTTTTT. It yields the protein CASSLAPETGELFF.

This clonotype was observed a few times. The rearrangement uses TRBV20-1 and TRBJ2-1; D gene unclear. V was clipped by 5 bases and J by 2 bases, with 13 bases between them. CDR1 is DFQATT, CDR2 SNEGSKA, per germline (reference sequence). The CDR3 runs 14 residues. CDR3 loop: CSAERFTTYNEQFF. The CDR3 DNA follows: TGCAGTGCTGAGCGCTTCACAACCTACAATGAGCAGTTCTTC.

This clonotype was counted many times. The rearrangement uses TRBV7-3 and TRBJ2-2; 7 nucleotides line up with TRBD1. The germline CDR1 and CDR2 sequences are SGHTA and FQGTGA. V was pared by 1 base and J by 6 bases, with 5 bases of the junction left unmatched. The CDR3 is 15 residues long. CDR3 DNA: TGTGCCAGCAGCTTAAAACAGGGGATGGCCGGGGAGCTGTTTTTT. Residues: CASSLKQGMAGELFF.

In its sample, this clonotype was seen many times. The chain employs TRBV29-1 and TRBJ2-1, with no clear D. This CDR3 contains 11 residues. The V end lost 7 bases, the J end lost 4 bases, and 8 bases lay between the germline ends. Germline CDR1 and CDR2: SQVTM and ANQGSEA. Here the CDR3 DNA reads TGCAGCGCCCCGGCATACAATGAGCAGTTCTTC. It is translated as CSAPAYNEQFF.

The chain couples TRBV4-2 to TRBJ2-3; TRBD2 agrees at 10 bases. CDR1 is LGHNA and CDR2 is YNFKEQ in the germline V gene. The ends lost 1 base at V and 4 bases at J; junction bases unmatched: 11. This CDR3 spans 18 amino acids. The CDR3 spells CASSQVPASGSVADTQYF. The CDR3 DNA follows: TGTGCCAGCAGCCAAGTCCCGGCTAGCGGGAGTGTTGCAGATACGCAGTATTTT.

At least ten counts were recorded for this clonotype. The chain recombines TRBV25-1 with TRBJ1-2, with 9 bases fitting TRBD1. The length of the CDR3 is 15 residues. Germline lookup yields CDR1 MGHDK and CDR2 SYGVNS. Trimming cost V 4 bases and J 8 bases; bases outside gene matches: 11. The CDR3 DNA sequence: TGTGCCAGCAGTGCCTCCGGGACAGGGAGTTACGGCTACACCTTC. Its translation: CASSASGTGSYGYTF.

This clonotype appeared a few times. The genes are TRBV7-9 and TRBJ2-5, with 7 bases fitting TRBD1. This CDR3 spans 16 amino acids. CDR1 is SEHNR, CDR2 FQNEAQ, per germline (reference sequence). The ends lost 2 bases at V and 2 bases at J; junction bases unmatched: 8. CDR3 residues: CASSLLGTAVQETQYF. The CDR3 nucleotides read TGTGCCAGCAGCTTATTAGGGACAGCCGTACAAGAGACCCAGTACTTC.

The chain joins TRBV27 to TRBJ2-1, with TRBD2 identical over 11 bases. Germline CDR1 is MNHEY and CDR2 is SMNVEV (reference sequence). J gave up 2 bases and V 5 bases, and 17 bases lay outside the gene matches. There are 20 residues in the CDR3. The CDR3 nucleotides read TGTGCCAGCAGTCCCCCGACGCTAGCGGGAGGCCCCACCACCTACAATGAGCAGTTCTTC. Translating gives CASSPPTLAGGPTTYNEQFF.

This chain joins TRBV2 and TRBJ2-3, with 9 bases fitting TRBD2. Germline lookup yields CDR1 SNHLY and CDR2 FYNNEI. V was pared by 6 bases and J by 5 bases, with 6 bases of the junction left unmatched. This CDR3 is built from 14 residues. The chain's CDR3 is CASRKSSGGDTQYF. The CDR3 nucleotides are TGTGCCAGCAGGAAGAGTAGCGGGGGAGATACGCAGTATTTT. The variable domain in full, with the rest retrieved from reference TRBV2 and TRBJ2-3, is EPEVTQTPSHQVTQMGQEVILRCVPISNHLYFYWYRQILGQKVEFLVSFYNNEISEKSEIFDDQFSVERPDGSNFTLKIRSTKLEDSAMYFCASRKSSGGDTQYFGPGTRLTVL.

This clonotype was seen more than once but under ten times. This chain uses TRBV5-1 with TRBJ2-3, with no clear D. This CDR3 has 13 residues. V lost 5 bases and J 3 bases, leaving 10 bases between the germline ends. Per germline, CDR1 SGHRS and CDR2 YFSETQ. The CDR3 coding sequence is TGCGCCAGCAGAAGGACGCTAACAGATACGCAGTATTTT. Residues: CASRRTLTDTQYF.

Concerning this clonotype itself: Being one base from a much bigger clone, this may be a read error. V usage is TRBV27 and J usage is TRBJ1-1; 7 bases align to TRBD1. V was pared by 5 bases and J by 1 base, with 10 bases of the junction left unmatched. Germline assignment: CDR1 MNHEY and CDR2 SMNVEV (reference sequence). The CDR3 length is 16 residues. CDR3 nucleotide sequence: TGTGCCAGCAGTCTGGACAGGAGGGAGAAGAACACTGAAGCTTTCTTT. This codes for CASSLDRREKNTEAFF.